This T cell receptor (beta chain) is drawn from a study of beta chain features in type 1 diabetes. Study observations and caveats: Shorter TCRB CDR3s, moderately but significantly so, marked every one of the four CD4+ subsets in Type 1 diabetes patients. Compared with healthy donors, patients appeared to share more similar naive, central memory and regulatory TCRB repertoires. VDJ junctions from patients with type 1 diabetes contained fewer insertions and more deletions.

This clone was observed a handful of times. Its antigen is unidentified. As every portion of the isolated RNA was reverse transcribed, the sequencing read expressed TCRB transcripts. The table came from immunoSEQ multiplex PCR; TCRdb's copy has only in-frame clones and leaves some out. Among about 53,000 clones, 50% to 75% were seen once, and the ten largest hold under 0.3%. This CDR3 has 12 amino acids. CDR1 and CDR2 (germline): MNHNY, SVGAGI (reference sequence). The V and J ends lost 2 bases and 8 bases respectively, with 9 bases between them. Researchers reported sorting CD4+ naive, central memory, regulatory and stem cell-like memory cells via CD45RO/CCR7/CD25/CD127/CD95/CD27. Sorted populations all exceeded 98% purity.

Specimen: stem cell memory CD4+ T cells from blood. The V call is TRBV6-6, the J call TRBJ1-1; D unclear. This clonotype was sampled from a woman in her twenties or thirties with type 1 diabetes. Written as DNA, the CDR3 is TGTGCCAGCAGTTACGAGAGGGAAGAAGCTTTCTTT. It encodes CASSYEREEAFF.